This TCR beta chain emerged from a study of shared clonotypes between healthy human individuals. Clones were read by immunoSEQ multiplex PCR, and TCRdb kept only the in-frame ones, dropping some. The data contain roughly 530,000 clones, roughly 95% of them seen just once; the ten biggest clones take up 0.06%. A word on this clone: Antigen specificity is unknown.

Points from the study as a whole: Clonotypes shared by all four sorted-subset donors had higher generation probabilities than non-shared clonotypes.

The study separated CD4+ cells into CD45RA+ naive and CD45RA-negative memory subsets. J was trimmed by 7 bases and V by 5 bases; bases with no gene match: 7. This CDR3 region has 13 residues. In germline, CDR1 is MNHNY, CDR2 SVGAGI (reference sequence). The rearrangement joins TRBV6-6 to TRBJ2-7; 8 bases map to TRBD1. The clonotype originates from a woman aged 25-40 years in good health. Sequencing input: naive CD4+ T cells sorted from blood. Subset defined: CD45RA+ positively selected. CDR3 DNA sequence: TGTGCCAGCAGTAAACAGGGGGTAGTAGAGCAGTACTTC. As protein: CASSKQGVVEQYF.